This T cell receptor beta chain was recovered during a study of blood T cell repertoires in COVID-19. Study-wide background: The United States, Italy and Spain were the sources of the acute and convalescent COVID-19 samples. T cells, B-cell-depleted T cells, or PBMCs supplied cDNA or gDNA.

The CDR3 is 16 amino acids. Germline lookup yields CDR1 MNHNY and CDR2 SVGAGI (reference sequence). V was clipped by 8 bases and J by 6 bases; unmatched bases: 11. One Seattle source followed patients from active infection through their disease course. Repertoires were generated with immunoSEQ multiplex PCR, while TCRdb's copy carries only in-frame clones and drops some. The sample lists hundreds of thousands of clones; 88% were seen once. This sequence joins TRBV6-6 and TRBJ2-2, with 11 nucleotides matching TRBD2. Sample: peripheral blood. The sequence was obtained from a woman in her fifties or sixties with COVID-19, enrolled during active disease. In DNA form, the CDR3 reads TGTGCCAGCCCAAACCGGCTAGCGGGGGGCCCCGGGGAGCTGTTTTTT. This codes for CASPNRLAGGPGELFF.